This TCR beta chain originates from a study of blood T cell repertoires in COVID-19. Study details: There were acute and convalescent COVID-19 samples, and they came from the United States, Italy and Spain.

Per the study methods: Nucleated cell number was recorded as an estimate derived from reference gene primer amplification. Sequencing used immunoSEQ multiplex PCR; TCRdb keeps in-frame clones, though not all of them. The DNA was the basis for D and trimming; V, J and clone size are from that table. Altogether about 160,000 clones are present, just under 80% being singletons, with the ten largest covering roughly 13%. The germline V gene encodes CDR1 MGHRA and CDR2 YSYEKL. The V segment lost 3 bases and the J segment 6 bases; nucleotides outside the gene matches: 7. The CDR3 runs 17 residues. The sequence came from a woman older than 75 with acute or convalescent COVID-19. Sequencing input: peripheral blood. V and J are TRBV4-1 and TRBJ2-3, with 15 bases aligning to TRBD2. CDR3 nucleotide sequence: TGCGCCAGCAGCCAGACCGGGACTAGCGGGAGGTGGGATACGCAGTATTTT. Amino acid sequence: CASSQTGTSGRWDTQYF.